This entry lists 3 T cell receptor beta chains sequenced from one sample in a study of blood T cell repertoires in COVID-19. The data were produced by immunoSEQ multiplex PCR, yet TCRdb's version contains in-frame clones alone and is incomplete. The sample shows about 500,000 clones, 87% of them seen only once. The sample taken for sequencing was PBMCs or T cells enriched from blood (not recorded which). These TCRs come from a woman between 18 and 30 years old who had recovered from COVID-19.

V gene TRBV4-1 combines with J gene TRBJ1-3, with TRBD1 identical over 8 bases. The CDR3 sequence is 16 residues long. Unmatched junction bases numbered 7, after V lost 4 bases and J lost 2 bases. Germline lookup yields CDR1 MGHRA and CDR2 YSYEKL. DNA for the CDR3: TGCGCCAGCAGCCGAGGACTGACAGGGGCTGGAAACACCATATATTTT. This codes for CASSRGLTGAGNTIYF.

The chain uses TRBV6-5 and TRBJ1-2; 8 bases line up with TRBD1. Germline assignment: CDR1 MNHEY and CDR2 SVGAGI. V was clipped by 2 bases and J by 4 bases; unmatched bases: 6. CDR3 size: 15 residues. The chain's CDR3 is CASSYGQGASYGYTF. DNA of the CDR3: TGTGCCAGCAGTTACGGGCAGGGGGCATCCTATGGCTACACCTTC.

The genes are TRBV10-1 and TRBJ2-1; D uncertain. Germline-derived CDR1 and CDR2 are WNHNN and SYGVQD (reference sequence). Trimming shortened V by 4 bases and J by 2 bases, and 6 bases separated the two germline ends. The CDR3 is 13 amino acids. The CDR3 here is CASSVSPYNEQFF. DNA of the CDR3: TGCGCCAGCAGTGTAAGCCCCTACAATGAGCAGTTCTTC.